The next 17 T cell receptor beta chains were all read from a single sample in a study of tissue T cells after allogeneic stem cell transplantation. TCRdb's copy holds only in-frame clones and misses some; the assay was immunoSEQ multiplex PCR. The sample has some 48,000 clones, 73% seen once. The sequenced material came from sorted cells pooled from one or two spleens. These receptors all come from a pool of C57BL/6 mice in good health.

Comments on this clone: Germline and genes here are mouse. Coverage ceases 1 residue before the CDR3 finishes, and the germline J gene fills in the end. The rearrangement joins TRBV31 to TRBJ2-5, with TRBD2 matching 9 bases. Losses at the gene ends were 1 base for V and 2 bases for J; bases not matched to a gene: 4. CDR1 and CDR2 (germline): GKSSPN, SITVG. The CDR3 runs to 15 residues. The DNA read from the CDR3 is TGTGCCTGGAGTCCAGACTGGGGGTCCCAAGACACCCAGTAC. Translated: CAWSPDWGSQDTQY. The whole CDR3 reads CAWSPDWGSQDTQYF.

Notes on this clone: Genes and germline are mouse. With the read ending 1 residue before the CDR3 end, the germline J gene is used to fill in that end. The chain has TRBV13-3 and TRBJ2-5; D ambiguous. V shed 0 bases and J shed 4 bases, with 9 bases lying between them. The germline gives CDR1 NNHDY, CDR2 SYVADS. This CDR3 spans 14 amino acids. Partial CDR3 DNA: TGTGCCAGCAGTGATGGGGGAAGGGAAGACACCCAGTAC. Protein sequence: CASSDGGREDTQY. The entire CDR3 sequence reads CASSDGGREDTQYF. Variable domain in full (rest from reference TRBV13-3 and TRBJ2-5): EAAVTQSPRSKVAVTGGKVTLSCHQTNNHDYMYWYRQDTGHGLRLIHYSYVADSTEKGDIPDGYKASRPSQENFSLILELASLSQTAVYFCASSDGGREDTQYFGPGTRLLVL.

Notes on this clone: Gene names follow the mouse nomenclature. Read sequence stops 1 residue before the CDR3 end, and the germline J gene provides the missing end. V is TRBV12-2 and J is TRBJ2-2; D is perhaps TRBD1 (6 bases). Germline assignment: CDR1 SGHLS and CDR2 HYDKME. Trimming removed 0 bases from V and 0 bases from J, with 10 bases in between. This CDR3 is built from 16 residues. CDR3: CASSLETGANTGQLYF. The DNA read from the CDR3 is TGTGCCAGCTCTCTCGAGACAGGAGCAAACACCGGGCAGCTCTAC. Full variable domain (missing parts from reference TRBV12-2 and TRBJ2-2): NSGVVQSPRYIIKGKGERSILKCIPISGHLSVAWYQQTQGQELKFFIQHYDKMERDKGNLPSRFSVQQFDDYHSEMNMSALELEDSAVYFCASSLETGANTGQLYFGEGSKLTVL.

Details on this clone: Gene and germline names: mouse. The same CDR3 is also encoded by other DNA sequences in this sample. This CDR3 reads CAWSSNERLFF. The CDR3 bases that were read are TGTGCCTGGAGTTCAAACGAAAGATTATTT. V and J are TRBV31 and TRBJ1-4, with no clear D. The missing CDR3 end, 1 residue past where the read stops, is filled in from the germline J gene. The CDR3 sequence is 11 residues long. Looked up from germline, CDR1 is GKSSPN and CDR2 is SITVG. The V gene lost 2 bases and the J gene lost 5 bases, with 3 bases spanning the gap.

Remarks on this clone: The gene names given are mouse names. The CDR3 bases that were read are TGTGCCAGCGGGACATATTCTGGAAATACGCTCTAT. Translated, it gives CASGTYSGNTLY. The CDR3, in full, reads CASGTYSGNTLYF. This chain joins TRBV13-2 and TRBJ1-3; no reliable D call. The read ends 1 residue early relative to the CDR3; the germline J gene fills the gap. Germline CDR1 and CDR2: NNHNN and SYGAGS (reference sequence). There are 13 residues in the CDR3. Trimming removed 5 bases at V and 0 bases at J, with 6 bases between.

As regards this clone: Gene names are mouse gene names. Read coverage stops 1 residue before the CDR3 terminus; the germline J gene supplies the remainder. The chain recombines TRBV13-3 with TRBJ1-4; D perhaps matches TRBD1 (5 bases). Trimming stripped 6 bases from V and 4 bases from J, with 10 bases between. Germline V gene data show CDR1 as NNHDY and CDR2 as SYVADS. There are 13 residues in the CDR3. The CDR3 bases that were read are TGTGCCAGCACCCCGGACAACAACGAAAGATTATTT. The encoded protein is CASTPDNNERLF. The CDR3 in full is CASTPDNNERLFF.

As concerns this clone: Gene labels here are mouse ones. The missing CDR3 end, 1 residue past where the read stops, is filled in from the germline J gene. This chain links TRBV31 with TRBJ1-2; no reliable D call. Germline-derived CDR1 and CDR2 are GKSSPN and SITVG. Trimming took 0 bases from V and 4 from J, leaving 12 bases between them. The CDR3 runs 14 residues. CDR3 DNA, as far as it was read: TGTGCCTGGAGTCTAAGGCAGGAAGGCTCCGACTACACC. Its protein is CAWSLRQEGSDYT. The entire CDR3 is CAWSLRQEGSDYTF. Filled out from reference TRBV31 and TRBJ1-2, the complete variable domain reads AQTIHQWPVAEIKAVGSPLSLGCTIKGKSSPNLYWYWQATGGTLQQLFYSITVGQVESVVQLNLSASRPKDDQFILSTEKLLLSHSGFYLCAWSLRQEGSDYTFGSGTRLLVI.

This clone was detected a few times. The germline and genes are mouse ones. Read sequence stops 1 residue before the CDR3 end, and the germline J gene provides the missing end. The V and J genes are TRBV3 and TRBJ2-7, with TRBD2 matching over 12 bases. V was pared by 3 bases and J by 5 bases, with 2 bases of the junction left unmatched. Per germline, CDR1 SNHLY and CDR2 FYNGKV (reference sequence). The CDR3 is 14 amino acids. The CDR3 loop reads CASSLGLGGNEQYF. The sequenced part of the CDR3 DNA is TGTGCCAGCAGCTTGGGACTGGGGGGCAATGAACAGTAC.

This clone was picked up a small number of times. Gene and germline names: mouse. Read sequence stops 1 residue before the CDR3 end, and the germline J gene provides the missing end. The chain combines TRBV13-1 with TRBJ2-7; D is possibly TRBD1 (5 bases). This CDR3 is 13 amino acids long. CDR1 is NSHNY, CDR2 SYGAGN, per germline. The V end lost 2 bases, the J end lost 4 bases, and 10 bases lay between the germline ends. The sequenced CDR3 bases are TGTGCCAGCAGTGACCTCGACAGATATGAACAGTAC. Translation gives CASSDLDRYEQY. The entire CDR3 is CASSDLDRYEQYF.

On this clone: Gene and germline names: mouse. The sequenced CDR3 bases are TGTGCCAGCGGGGACAGTTTCTATGCTGAGCAGTTC. Its protein product is CASGDSFYAEQF. The entire CDR3 reads CASGDSFYAEQFF. The rearrangement links TRBV13-2 to TRBJ2-1, with a possible D match to TRBD1 (6 bases). The read ends 1 residue shy of where the CDR3 ends; the end is completed using the germline J gene. CDR1 is NNHNN, CDR2 SYGAGS, per germline (reference sequence). The CDR3 is 13 amino acids. V lost 5 bases, J lost 3 bases, and 9 bases lay in between.

As regards this clone: Gene names denote mouse genes. Sequencing ends 1 residue short of the CDR3 end; the germline J gene provides the rest. This rearrangement joins TRBV13-2 to TRBJ2-7; 7 bases match TRBD2. The V gene's germline CDR1 is NNHNN and CDR2 SYGAGS (reference sequence). V shed 0 bases, J shed 2 bases, and the junction held 2 bases outside the gene matches. The CDR3 is made up of 14 amino acids. CDR3 in amino acids: CASGDAWGAYEQYF. Partial CDR3 DNA: TGTGCCAGCGGTGATGCGTGGGGGGCCTATGAACAGTAC.

Concerning this clone itself: Gene names denote mouse genes. The read ends 1 residue before the CDR3 terminus; that terminus is restored from the germline J gene. This sequence joins TRBV3 and TRBJ2-4; 7 bases line up with TRBD2. V was pared by 4 bases and J by 4 bases, with 2 bases of the junction left unmatched. This CDR3 spans 13 amino acids. CDR1 and CDR2 from the germline V gene are SNHLY and FYNGKV (reference sequence). The part of the CDR3 DNA that was read is TGTGCCAGCAGCTACTGGGGAGAAAACACCTTGTAC. This translates into CASSYWGENTLY. The whole CDR3 protein is CASSYWGENTLYF.

Comments on this clone: The genes are named according to mouse. From the germline J gene comes the end of the CDR3, since the read stops 1 residue before it. This chain links TRBV12-2 with TRBJ1-4, with D uncertain. Germline V gives CDR1 SGHLS, CDR2 HYDKME. This CDR3 has 14 residues. Trimming took 4 bases from V and 0 from J, leaving 8 bases between them. The CDR3 here is CASSSAISNERLFF. The covered CDR3 bases are TGTGCCAGCTCCTCGGCAATTTCCAACGAAAGATTATTT.

This clone was picked up a small number of times. Gene names are mouse gene names. The CDR3 end lies 1 residue beyond the end of the read and is filled in from the germline J gene. This chain connects TRBV13-2 to TRBJ1-2; TRBD1 agrees at 7 bases. The germline V gene has CDR1 NNHNN and CDR2 SYGAGS (reference sequence). The length of the CDR3 is 15 residues. Germline trimming cut 2 bases from V and 1 base from J; bases unmatched to any gene: 5. The sequenced CDR3 bases are TGTGCCAGCGGTGAAATCCCAGGGGGAAACTCCGACTACACC. This sequence encodes CASGEIPGGNSDYT. The whole CDR3 region reads CASGEIPGGNSDYTF.

This clone was detected once. Each gene name is a mouse one. The CDR3 extends 1 residue past the end of the read, so its final part is completed from the germline J gene. This rearrangement joins TRBV12-2 to TRBJ2-7, with D maybe TRBD2 (6 bases). Germline lookup yields CDR1 SGHLS and CDR2 HYDKME. V was shortened by 0 bases and J by 0 bases, with 8 bases between the two germline ends. This CDR3 region has 14 residues. CDR3 sequence: CASSLGGSSYEQYF. The CDR3 DNA, read in part, is TGTGCCAGCTCTCTCGGGGGGAGCTCCTATGAACAGTAC.

Turning to this clone: The gene symbols are mouse symbols. The read falls 1 residue short of the CDR3 end, and the missing part is taken from the germline J gene. J is TRBJ2-5 and V is TRBV4; D possibly corresponds to TRBD1 (5 bases). CDR3 length: 11 amino acids. Germline assignment: CDR1 LGHDT and CDR2 YNNKQL (reference sequence). V lost 4 bases, J lost 8 bases, and 7 bases lay in between. The CDR3 bases that were read are TGTGCCAGCAGCTTGGACACCACCCAGTAC. Its translation is CASSLDTTQY. The full-length CDR3 reads as CASSLDTTQYF.

Concerning this clone itself: The listed genes are named as in mouse. The read ends 1 residue before the CDR3 terminus; that terminus is restored from the germline J gene. The V gene is TRBV13-3, the J gene TRBJ2-3; no definite D call. V was pared by 5 bases and J by 3 bases, with 4 bases between. The CDR3 is made up of 11 amino acids. Germline V gene data show CDR1 as NNHDY and CDR2 as SYVADS. This chain's CDR3 is CASRVAETLYF. The sequenced part of the CDR3 DNA is TGTGCCAGCAGGGTCGCAGAAACGCTGTAT.